This is a list of T cell receptor beta chains from one sample in a study of CD8 T cells in ankylosing spondylitis. In TCRdb, the 5' RACE reads were re-called with MiXCR into one record per CDR3 protein. The sample has 150,000 to 200,000 distinct CDR3 sequences; about 9.9% are singletons. Input material: blood, either unsorted or a sorted T cell fraction (not recorded which). The receptors originated from a male donor with ankylosing spondylitis or in good health (not recorded which). Both conserved end residues are part of each CDR3. The order of the fields is clone size, J gene, V gene, D gene, CDR3 protein, CDR3 DNA. A D gene is named only where the DNA matches it firmly. Only part of the rows carry a size: once, few, many, or a class if the clone is expanded.

clone_size: many; j_call: TRBJ2-1; v_call: TRBV29-1; d_call: -; cdr3_aa: CSVTNPNYNEQFF; cdr3_nt: TGCAGCGTGACAAACCCCAACTACAATGAGCAGTTCTTC
clone_size: many; j_call: TRBJ2-1; v_call: TRBV6-5; d_call: -; cdr3_aa: CASSRGQISFNEQFF; cdr3_nt: TGTGCCAGCAGTAGGGGACAAATAAGTTTCAATGAGCAGTTCTTC
clone_size: few; j_call: TRBJ1-1; v_call: TRBV10-2; d_call: TRBD1; cdr3_aa: CASTYRGLNTEAFF; cdr3_nt: TGCGCCAGCACCTACAGGGGTTTGAACACTGAAGCTTTCTTT
clone_size: many; j_call: TRBJ2-1; v_call: TRBV10-3; d_call: TRBD2; cdr3_aa: CAISESGRAGFNEQFF; cdr3_nt: TGTGCCATCAGTGAGTCGGGGAGGGCTGGATTTAATGAGCAGTTCTTC
clone_size: -; j_call: TRBJ1-1; v_call: TRBV5-1; d_call: TRBD1; cdr3_aa: CASSPGGGVGSTEAFF; cdr3_nt: TGCGCCAGCAGCCCAGGGGGGGGGGTTGGAAGCACTGAAGCTTTCTTT
clone_size: few; j_call: TRBJ2-2; v_call: TRBV20-1; d_call: -; cdr3_aa: CSAREAPPFRETNTGELFF; cdr3_nt: TGCAGTGCTAGAGAGGCCCCCCCTTTCCGGGAGACGAACACCGGGGAGCTGTTTTTT
clone_size: many; j_call: TRBJ2-7; v_call: TRBV12-3/TRBV12-4; d_call: -; cdr3_aa: CASSRRQRSSYEQYF; cdr3_nt: TGTGCCAGCAGCCGAAGACAGAGGAGCTCCTACGAGCAGTACTTC
clone_size: many; j_call: TRBJ1-1; v_call: TRBV15; d_call: TRBD1; cdr3_aa: CATSKGQHTEAFF; cdr3_nt: TGTGCCACCAGCAAGGGACAGCACACTGAAGCTTTCTTT
clone_size: -; j_call: TRBJ2-3; v_call: TRBV11-2; d_call: -; cdr3_aa: CASSLERGATDTQYF; cdr3_nt: TGTGCCAGCAGCTTAGAACGGGGGGCCACAGATACGCAGTATTTT
clone_size: many; j_call: TRBJ1-1; v_call: TRBV6-6; d_call: -; cdr3_aa: CASSYSDSSEAFF; cdr3_nt: TGTGCCAGCAGTTACTCGGACTCGTCCGAAGCTTTCTTT
clone_size: many; j_call: TRBJ1-2; v_call: TRBV12-5; d_call: -; cdr3_aa: CASGLPTANYGYTF; cdr3_nt: TGTGCTAGTGGTTTGCCGACAGCTAACTATGGCTACACCTTC
clone_size: many; j_call: TRBJ2-1; v_call: TRBV3-1; d_call: -; cdr3_aa: CASRGYFNEQFF; cdr3_nt: TGTGCCAGCAGAGGTTATTTCAATGAGCAGTTCTTC
clone_size: many; j_call: TRBJ1-2; v_call: TRBV10-3; d_call: -; cdr3_aa: CATQLRGYTF; cdr3_nt: TGTGCCACACAGCTACGAGGCTACACCTTC
clone_size: many; j_call: TRBJ2-3; v_call: TRBV7-8; d_call: -; cdr3_aa: CASGYGPGDTQYF; cdr3_nt: TGTGCCAGCGGATACGGCCCAGGGGATACGCAGTATTTT
clone_size: many; j_call: TRBJ1-3; v_call: TRBV24-1; d_call: TRBD1; cdr3_aa: CATSESPEGALGNTIYF; cdr3_nt: TGTGCCACCAGTGAGAGCCCCGAGGGGGCGCTTGGAAACACCATATATTTT
clone_size: few; j_call: TRBJ1-6; v_call: TRBV18; d_call: -; cdr3_aa: CASSRELSSYNSPLHF; cdr3_nt: TGTGCCAGCTCACGAGAACTTAGCTCCTATAATTCACCCCTCCACTTT
clone_size: few; j_call: TRBJ2-1; v_call: TRBV11-2; d_call: TRBD2; cdr3_aa: CASSLLAGGVNEQFF; cdr3_nt: TGTGCCAGCAGCCTCCTAGCGGGGGGGGTAAATGAGCAGTTCTTC
clone_size: many; j_call: TRBJ2-5; v_call: TRBV5-1; d_call: TRBD2; cdr3_aa: CASSLLTRAGDQETQYF; cdr3_nt: TGCGCCAGCAGCTTGCTCACGCGTGCGGGGGACCAAGAGACCCAGTACTTC
clone_size: -; j_call: TRBJ1-1; v_call: TRBV5-1; d_call: -; cdr3_aa: CASSDRGIVSTEAFF; cdr3_nt: TGCGCCAGCAGCGACCGGGGGATTGTTAGCACTGAAGCTTTCTTT
clone_size: -; j_call: TRBJ1-6; v_call: TRBV12-3/TRBV12-4; d_call: TRBD1; cdr3_aa: CASSRQGTNSPLHF; cdr3_nt: TGTGCCAGCAGTCGACAGGGGACGAATTCACCCCTCCACTTT
clone_size: few; j_call: TRBJ1-1; v_call: TRBV28; d_call: -; cdr3_aa: CASTPILNTEAFF; cdr3_nt: TGTGCCAGCACCCCTATTTTGAACACTGAAGCTTTCTTT
clone_size: -; j_call: TRBJ2-7; v_call: TRBV10-1; d_call: -; cdr3_aa: CASSESVTAPQQYF; cdr3_nt: TGCGCCAGCAGTGAGTCGGTGACCGCACCCCAGCAGTACTTC
clone_size: many; j_call: TRBJ2-7; v_call: TRBV29-1; d_call: -; cdr3_aa: CSVAGAEQYF; cdr3_nt: TGCAGCGTTGCGGGGGCCGAGCAGTACTTC
clone_size: many; j_call: TRBJ2-2; v_call: TRBV4-1; d_call: -; cdr3_aa: CASSQEWRWAGELFF; cdr3_nt: TGCGCCAGCAGCCAAGAATGGAGGTGGGCCGGGGAGCTGTTTTTT
clone_size: many; j_call: TRBJ2-3; v_call: TRBV29-1; d_call: -; cdr3_aa: CSAKLGDTQYF; cdr3_nt: TGCAGCGCAAAGCTCGGAGATACGCAGTATTTT
clone_size: many; j_call: TRBJ2-2; v_call: TRBV7-8; d_call: -; cdr3_aa: CASSSLLLGGTGELFF; cdr3_nt: TGTGCCAGCAGTTCCCTCTTACTCGGGGGTACCGGGGAGCTGTTTTTT
clone_size: -; j_call: TRBJ2-7; v_call: TRBV6-1; d_call: -; cdr3_aa: CASTRGYGGEQYF; cdr3_nt: TGTGCCAGCACCAGAGGTTATGGCGGCGAGCAGTACTTC
clone_size: many; j_call: TRBJ2-1; v_call: TRBV6-5; d_call: -; cdr3_aa: CASSYGSSAYNEQFF; cdr3_nt: TGTGCCAGCAGTTACGGATCTTCGGCCTACAATGAGCAGTTCTTC
clone_size: -; j_call: TRBJ2-3; v_call: TRBV3-1; d_call: -; cdr3_aa: CASSQCPTDTQYF; cdr3_nt: TGTGCCAGCAGCCAGTGCCCCACAGATACGCAGTATTTT
clone_size: -; j_call: TRBJ2-5; v_call: TRBV18; d_call: -; cdr3_aa: CASSRTGSETQYF; cdr3_nt: TGTGCCAGCTCACGTACAGGGTCAGAGACCCAGTACTTC
clone_size: many; j_call: TRBJ1-1; v_call: TRBV12-3/TRBV12-4; d_call: -; cdr3_aa: CASSLTEGTEAFF; cdr3_nt: TGTGCCAGCAGTTTAACTGAGGGCACTGAAGCTTTCTTT
clone_size: -; j_call: TRBJ2-7; v_call: TRBV6-4; d_call: TRBD1; cdr3_aa: CASRVGTAILNYEQYF; cdr3_nt: TGTGCCAGCAGGGTAGGGACAGCCATATTAAACTACGAGCAGTACTTC
clone_size: many; j_call: TRBJ2-3; v_call: TRBV20-1; d_call: -; cdr3_aa: CSVPPGTASTDTQYF; cdr3_nt: TGCAGTGTCCCACCTGGGACGGCTAGCACAGATACGCAGTATTTT
clone_size: few; j_call: TRBJ1-4; v_call: TRBV5-1; d_call: -; cdr3_aa: CASSDSPTNEKLFF; cdr3_nt: TGCGCCAGCAGTGACAGTCCAACTAATGAAAAACTGTTTTTT
clone_size: few; j_call: TRBJ2-3; v_call: TRBV5-1; d_call: -; cdr3_aa: CASSLVGAPTDTQYF; cdr3_nt: TGCGCCAGCAGCTTGGTCGGGGCCCCCACAGATACGCAGTATTTT
clone_size: many; j_call: TRBJ2-5; v_call: TRBV7-6; d_call: TRBD2; cdr3_aa: CASSLDPGLAGGEKTQYF; cdr3_nt: TGTGCCAGCAGCTTAGATCCGGGACTAGCGGGAGGGGAAAAGACCCAGTACTTC
clone_size: many; j_call: TRBJ2-2; v_call: TRBV6-2/TRBV6-3; d_call: -; cdr3_aa: CASNDRSAGELFF; cdr3_nt: TGTGCCAGCAACGACCGCTCCGCCGGGGAGCTGTTTTTT
clone_size: few; j_call: TRBJ2-3; v_call: TRBV5-5; d_call: TRBD1; cdr3_aa: CASSLGTGSYTQYF; cdr3_nt: TGTGCCAGCAGCTTAGGGACAGGGTCATATACGCAGTATTTT
clone_size: many; j_call: TRBJ1-1; v_call: TRBV29-1; d_call: -; cdr3_aa: CSVWRGGGNTEAFF; cdr3_nt: TGCAGCGTCTGGAGGGGGGGAGGGAACACTGAAGCTTTCTTT
clone_size: many; j_call: TRBJ1-2; v_call: TRBV6-2/TRBV6-3; d_call: TRBD1; cdr3_aa: CASSTSGQGNGYTF; cdr3_nt: TGTGCCAGCAGTACATCCGGACAGGGGAATGGCTACACCTTC
clone_size: many; j_call: TRBJ1-4; v_call: TRBV14; d_call: TRBD1; cdr3_aa: CASSRYRPGQTNEKLFF; cdr3_nt: TGTGCCAGCAGCCGTTACAGACCGGGACAGACGAATGAAAAACTGTTTTTT
clone_size: many; j_call: TRBJ2-5; v_call: TRBV29-1; d_call: TRBD1; cdr3_aa: CSVGGMTGKVETQYF; cdr3_nt: TGCAGCGTTGGAGGGATGACAGGGAAGGTAGAGACCCAGTACTTC
clone_size: many; j_call: TRBJ1-1; v_call: TRBV5-1; d_call: TRBD1; cdr3_aa: CASSLGRQGLITEAFF; cdr3_nt: TGCGCCAGCAGCTTGGGGAGACAGGGTTTAATCACTGAAGCTTTCTTT
clone_size: -; j_call: TRBJ2-1; v_call: TRBV2; d_call: TRBD2; cdr3_aa: CASSVWTSGIDEQFF; cdr3_nt: TGTGCCAGCAGTGTCTGGACTAGCGGGATCGATGAGCAGTTCTTC
clone_size: many; j_call: TRBJ2-2; v_call: TRBV27; d_call: -; cdr3_aa: CASSLRAVGELFF; cdr3_nt: TGTGCCAGCAGTTTACGAGCGGTCGGGGAGCTGTTTTTT
clone_size: many; j_call: TRBJ2-7; v_call: TRBV3-1; d_call: -; cdr3_aa: CASSRTESYEQYF; cdr3_nt: TGTGCCAGCAGTAGGACTGAATCCTACGAGCAGTACTTC
clone_size: many; j_call: TRBJ2-5; v_call: TRBV28; d_call: TRBD1; cdr3_aa: CASSLNLGQGGETQYF; cdr3_nt: TGTGCCAGCAGTTTAAATCTCGGACAGGGGGGAGAGACCCAGTACTTC
clone_size: many; j_call: TRBJ2-1; v_call: TRBV24-1; d_call: -; cdr3_aa: CATSDWGGANEQFF; cdr3_nt: TGTGCCACCAGTGATTGGGGGGGGGCGAATGAGCAGTTCTTC
clone_size: many; j_call: TRBJ1-3; v_call: TRBV5-1; d_call: -; cdr3_aa: CASSLGPVSGNTIYF; cdr3_nt: TGCGCCAGCAGCCTCGGACCCGTCTCTGGAAACACCATATATTTT
clone_size: -; j_call: TRBJ2-3; v_call: TRBV6-1; d_call: -; cdr3_aa: CASRTGVSDTQYF; cdr3_nt: TGTGCCAGCAGAACGGGAGTATCAGATACGCAGTATTTT
clone_size: -; j_call: TRBJ2-6; v_call: TRBV11-2; d_call: -; cdr3_aa: CASRTGPGANVLTF; cdr3_nt: TGTGCCAGCAGAACAGGGCCTGGGGCCAACGTCCTGACTTTC
clone_size: few; j_call: TRBJ2-2; v_call: TRBV7-9; d_call: -; cdr3_aa: CASTHPVGTGELFF; cdr3_nt: TGTGCCAGCACCCACCCGGTGGGAACCGGGGAGCTGTTTTTT
clone_size: -; j_call: TRBJ1-1; v_call: TRBV5-1; d_call: -; cdr3_aa: CASSPGGEFAFF; cdr3_nt: TGCGCCAGCTCGCCCGGGGGGGAATTCGCTTTCTTT
clone_size: many; j_call: TRBJ1-1; v_call: TRBV15; d_call: -; cdr3_aa: CATSRDNSMNTEAFF; cdr3_nt: TGTGCCACCAGCAGAGATAACAGCATGAACACTGAAGCTTTCTTT